This T cell receptor (beta chain) was profiled in a study of T cell repertoires in cytomegalovirus infection. Study as a whole: CMV infection and matching HLA type were both indicated by public TCR beta signatures.

This clonotype was recorded at least ten times. Its target is not known. In germline, CDR1 is SEHNR, CDR2 FQNEAQ (reference sequence). V was clipped by 7 bases and J by 7 bases, with 10 bases between them. This CDR3 spans 11 amino acids. One entry per CDR3 protein results from TCRdb running MiXCR on the reads. The sample has around 170,000 distinct CDR3 sequences; around an eighth are singletons. Whole-study findings and limits: Based on cumulative public TCR beta family frequency, carriers of CMV plus the relevant HLA were identified. Dominant in the ex vivo response were TCR beta clonotypes restricted by HLA-C and specific for CMV.

The rearrangement joins TRBV7-9 to TRBJ1-1, with D unresolved. The sample was PBMCs. The clonotype was recovered from a human donor in good health (CMV status not recorded). Some clones in this sample may be carry-over from other donors' samples. Here the CDR3 reads CASTLKGEAFF. CDR3 bases: TGTGCCAGCACTCTCAAGGGTGAAGCTTTCTTT.